The present TCR beta chain was sequenced within a study of cytomegalovirus exposure and HLA in healthy donors. Concerning this clone: Its target is unknown.

Profiling relied on immunoSEQ multiplex PCR, and the TCRdb table lists in-frame clones only, not all of them. The sample yields some 150,000 clones, about nine tenths seen once. Study-level results: Three CMV-associated chains proved CMV antigen-specific in vitro. A list of about 180 TCR beta chains associated with cytomegalovirus was given.

Germline CDR1 and CDR2: SGHAT and FQNNGV. V lost 2 bases to trimming and J lost 3 bases, with 14 bases between them. CDR3 size: 17 residues. The clonotype was recovered from a man aged 18 to 30 in good health and CMV-seropositive. Sequencing used PBMCs. This rearrangement joins TRBV11-2 to TRBJ2-6; perhaps TRBD2 as D (6 bases). CDR3 loop: CASSLRRGGNGANVLTF. CDR3 bases: TGTGCCAGCAGCTTAAGGAGGGGAGGTAATGGGGCCAACGTCCTGACTTTC.